Reported below is one TCR beta chain. Germline values: CDR1 SGHTS, CDR2 YDEGEE. The CDR3 length is 15 residues. The V and J ends lost 0 bases and 4 bases respectively, with 13 bases between them. Measured with immunoSEQ multiplex PCR; TCRdb has only the in-frame clones, and not every one. The sample holds 28,000 or so clones, approximately 90% seen once. The data originate from a study of PD-1 and CTLA-4 blockade in melanoma. This receptor was identified in a human donor with melanoma. This sequence joins TRBV5-8 and TRBJ1-2; D is unresolved. The source was CD8+ T cells from peripheral blood, collected from a patient given anti-PD-1 treatment. The DNA for the CDR3 is TGTGCCAGCAGCTTGGAGGGCGGAAAATCCTATGGCTACACCTTC. This codes for CASSLEGGKSYGYTF. The complete variable domain, with remaining parts taken from reference TRBV5-8 and TRBJ1-2, reads EAGVTQSPTHLIKTRGQQATLRCSPISGHTSVYWYQQALGLGLQFLLWYDEGEERNRGNFPPRFSGRQFPNYSSELNVNALELEDSALYLCASSLEGGKSYGYTFGSGTRLTVV.